This T cell receptor beta chain is drawn from a study of early stage breast cancer tumors. Trimming took off 4 bases at V and 1 base at J, with 11 bases between the two ends. Per germline, CDR1 KGHSH and CDR2 LQKENI. The CDR3 extends over 15 amino acids. The method was immunoSEQ multiplex PCR; TCRdb's version includes in-frame clones alone and lacks a portion of them. This sample has around 10,000 clones, with 64% found just once. The sequence came from a person aged 55-75 years with breast cancer. Specimen: breast tumor tissue. The V call is TRBV18, the J call TRBJ1-5, with a weak D call TRBD1 (6 bases). The CDR3 nucleotides read TGTGCCAGCTCACAGGGGGGTGCGAGCAATCAGCCCCAGCATTTT. Amino acids: CASSQGGASNQPQHF.